This record looks at one T cell receptor (beta chain) sequence and its context. These data are taken from a study of blood T cell repertoires in COVID-19. Study overall: Researchers got acute and convalescent COVID-19 samples from the United States, Italy and Spain. The analysed material was cDNA or gDNA that came from T cells, B-cell-depleted T cells, or PBMCs.

Original processing notes: Estimation of nucleated cell counts relied on the amplification of reference gene primers. Some clones are missing from TCRdb's copy, which holds only in-frame ones; the method was immunoSEQ multiplex PCR. Clone size and V and J calls were adopted from that table, with D and trimming inferred from the DNA. This repertoire shows roughly 24,000 clones, 92% found once; its top ten account for approximately 2%. The germline V and J ends were trimmed by 5 bases and 6 bases, with 8 bases remaining between them. The germline V gene has CDR1 MNHEY and CDR2 SVGEGT. The CDR3 runs 11 residues.

The sequencing input was peripheral blood. The receptor's source is a human donor in a cohort sampled during active COVID-19. This sequence joins TRBV6-2 or TRBV6-3 and TRBJ2-7, with D perhaps TRBD1 (6 bases). CDR3: CASSTGFEQYF. The DNA of the CDR3 is TGTGCCAGCAGTACAGGGTTCGAGCAGTACTTC.